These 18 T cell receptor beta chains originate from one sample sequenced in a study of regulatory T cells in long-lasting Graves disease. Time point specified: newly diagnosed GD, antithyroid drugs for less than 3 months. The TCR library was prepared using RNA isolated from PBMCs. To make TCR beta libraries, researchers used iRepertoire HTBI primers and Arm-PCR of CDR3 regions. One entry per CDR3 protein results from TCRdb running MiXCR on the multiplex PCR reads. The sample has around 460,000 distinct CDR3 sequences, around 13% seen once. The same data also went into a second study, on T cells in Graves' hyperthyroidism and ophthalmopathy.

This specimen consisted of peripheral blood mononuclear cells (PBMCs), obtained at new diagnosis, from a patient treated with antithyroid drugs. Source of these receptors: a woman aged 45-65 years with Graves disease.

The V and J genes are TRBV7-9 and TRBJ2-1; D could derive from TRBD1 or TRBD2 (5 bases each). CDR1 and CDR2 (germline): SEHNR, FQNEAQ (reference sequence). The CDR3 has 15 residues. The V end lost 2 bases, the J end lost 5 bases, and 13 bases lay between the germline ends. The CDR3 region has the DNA TGTGCCAGCAGCTTACGCGGGTTACAGGACAATGAGCAGTTCTTC. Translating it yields CASSLRGLQDNEQFF.

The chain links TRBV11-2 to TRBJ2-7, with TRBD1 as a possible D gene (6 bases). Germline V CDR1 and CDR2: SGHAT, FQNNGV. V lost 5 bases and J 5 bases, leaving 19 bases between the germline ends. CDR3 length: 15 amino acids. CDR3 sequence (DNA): TGTGCCAGCAGCCCTCCGACAGGTATTCTACACGAGCAGTACTTC. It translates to CASSPPTGILHEQYF.

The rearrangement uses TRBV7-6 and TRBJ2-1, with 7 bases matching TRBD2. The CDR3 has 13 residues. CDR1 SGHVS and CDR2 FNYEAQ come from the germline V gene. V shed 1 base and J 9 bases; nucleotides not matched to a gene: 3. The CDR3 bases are TGTGCCAGCAGCTTAGAGGGCGGGGGTGAGCAGTTCTTC. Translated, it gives CASSLEGGGEQFF.

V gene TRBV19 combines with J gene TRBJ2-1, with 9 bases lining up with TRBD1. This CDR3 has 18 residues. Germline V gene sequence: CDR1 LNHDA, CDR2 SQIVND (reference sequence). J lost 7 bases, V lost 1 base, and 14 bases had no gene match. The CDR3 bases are TGTGCCAGTAGTATAGGGGGGTGGACAGGGGCGGTTGGAAATGAGCAGTTCTTC. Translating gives CASSIGGWTGAVGNEQFF.

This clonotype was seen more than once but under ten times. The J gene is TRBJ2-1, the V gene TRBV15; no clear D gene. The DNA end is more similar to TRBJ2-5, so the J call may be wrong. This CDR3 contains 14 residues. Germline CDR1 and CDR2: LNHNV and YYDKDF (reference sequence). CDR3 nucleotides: TGTGCCACCAGCATACGGGTTCCTAAAGAGACCCAGTACTTC. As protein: CATSIRVPKETQYF.

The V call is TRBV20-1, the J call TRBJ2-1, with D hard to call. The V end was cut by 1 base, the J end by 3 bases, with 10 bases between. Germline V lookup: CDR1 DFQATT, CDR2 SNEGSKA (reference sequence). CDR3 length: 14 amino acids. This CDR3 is CSARGLSDYNEQFF. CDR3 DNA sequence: TGCAGTGCTAGAGGGTTAAGCGACTACAATGAGCAGTTCTTC.

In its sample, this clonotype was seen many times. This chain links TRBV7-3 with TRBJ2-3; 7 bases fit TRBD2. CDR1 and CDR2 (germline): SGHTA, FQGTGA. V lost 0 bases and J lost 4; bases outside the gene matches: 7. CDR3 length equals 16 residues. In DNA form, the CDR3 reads TGTGCCAGCAGCTTAACGGGAGGGCACGCTGCAGATACGCAGTATTTT. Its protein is CASSLTGGHAADTQYF. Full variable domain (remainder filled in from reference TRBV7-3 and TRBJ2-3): GAGVSQTPSNKVTEKGKYVELRCDPISGHTALYWYRQSLGQGPEFLIYFQGTGAADDSGLPNDRFFAVRPEGSVSTLKIQRTERGDSAVYLCASSLTGGHAADTQYFGPGTRLTVL.

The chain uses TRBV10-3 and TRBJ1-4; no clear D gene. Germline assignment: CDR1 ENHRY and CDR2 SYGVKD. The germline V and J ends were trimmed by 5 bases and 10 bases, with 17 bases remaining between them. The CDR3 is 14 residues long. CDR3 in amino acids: CAISSGNSDGKLFF. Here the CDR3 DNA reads TGTGCCATCAGTTCCGGGAATTCGGATGGAAAACTGTTTTTT.

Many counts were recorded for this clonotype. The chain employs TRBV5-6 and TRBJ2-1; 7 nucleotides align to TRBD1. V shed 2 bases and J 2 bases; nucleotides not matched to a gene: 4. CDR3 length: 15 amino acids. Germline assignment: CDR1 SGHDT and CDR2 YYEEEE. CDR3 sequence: CASSFVTGAYNEQFF. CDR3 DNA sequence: TGTGCCAGCAGCTTTGTCACAGGGGCCTACAATGAGCAGTTCTTC.

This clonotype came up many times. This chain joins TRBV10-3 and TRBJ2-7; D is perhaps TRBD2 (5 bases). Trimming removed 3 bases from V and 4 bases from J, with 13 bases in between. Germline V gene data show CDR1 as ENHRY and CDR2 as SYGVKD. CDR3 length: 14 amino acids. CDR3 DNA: TGTGCCATCAGTGAAGCGAGCACTAGTTACGAGCAGTACTTC. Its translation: CAISEASTSYEQYF.

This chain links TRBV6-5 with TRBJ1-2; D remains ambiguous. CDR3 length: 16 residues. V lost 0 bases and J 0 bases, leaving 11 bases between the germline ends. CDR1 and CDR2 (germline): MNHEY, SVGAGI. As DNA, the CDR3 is TGTGCCAGCAGTTACTCGGCCGGCGGAGCTAACTATGGCTACACCTTC. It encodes CASSYSAGGANYGYTF.

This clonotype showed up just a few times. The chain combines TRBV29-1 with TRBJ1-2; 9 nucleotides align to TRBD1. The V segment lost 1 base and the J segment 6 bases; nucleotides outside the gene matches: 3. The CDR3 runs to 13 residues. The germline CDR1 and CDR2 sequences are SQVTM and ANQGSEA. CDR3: CSVEGTGVNGYTF. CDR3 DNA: TGCAGCGTTGAAGGGACAGGGGTGAATGGCTACACCTTC.

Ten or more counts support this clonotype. The CDR3 is CASSKTGLGNTIYF. The CDR3 DNA reads TGTGCCAGCAGTAAAACGGGACTTGGAAACACCATATATTTT. The rearrangement uses TRBV6-1 and TRBJ1-3; D may be TRBD1 (5 bases). CDR3 length equals 14 residues. Trimming cost V 5 bases and J 3 bases, with 11 bases left between them. Germline-derived CDR1 and CDR2 are MNHNS and SASEGT.

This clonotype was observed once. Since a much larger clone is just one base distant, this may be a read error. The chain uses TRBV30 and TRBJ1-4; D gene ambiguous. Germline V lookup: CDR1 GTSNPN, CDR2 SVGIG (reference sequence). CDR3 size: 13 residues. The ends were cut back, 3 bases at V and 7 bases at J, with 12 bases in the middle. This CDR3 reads CAWRHLSLEKLFF. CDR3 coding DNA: TGTGCCTGGAGACATCTGAGCCTTGAAAAACTGTTTTTT. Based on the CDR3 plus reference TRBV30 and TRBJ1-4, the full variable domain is SQTIHQWPATLVQPVGSPLSLECTVEGTSNPNLYWYRQAAGRGLQLLFYSVGIGQISSEVPQNLSASRPQDRQFILSSKKLLLSDSGFYLCAWRHLSLEKLFFGSGTQLSVL.

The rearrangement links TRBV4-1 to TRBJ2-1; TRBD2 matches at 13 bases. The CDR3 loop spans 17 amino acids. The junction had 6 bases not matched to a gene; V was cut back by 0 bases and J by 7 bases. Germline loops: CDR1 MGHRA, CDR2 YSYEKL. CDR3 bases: TGCGCCAGCAGCCAAGATTCGACTAGCGGGAGGTTTAATGAGCAGTTCTTC. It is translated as CASSQDSTSGRFNEQFF.

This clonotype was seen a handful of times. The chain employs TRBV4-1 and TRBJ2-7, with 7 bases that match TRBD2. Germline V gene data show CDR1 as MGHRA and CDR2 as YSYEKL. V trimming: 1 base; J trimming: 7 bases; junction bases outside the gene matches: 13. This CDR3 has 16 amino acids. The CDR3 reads CASSQAKGLLLGEQYF. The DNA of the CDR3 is TGCGCCAGCAGCCAAGCAAAGGGACTACTATTAGGTGAGCAGTACTTC.

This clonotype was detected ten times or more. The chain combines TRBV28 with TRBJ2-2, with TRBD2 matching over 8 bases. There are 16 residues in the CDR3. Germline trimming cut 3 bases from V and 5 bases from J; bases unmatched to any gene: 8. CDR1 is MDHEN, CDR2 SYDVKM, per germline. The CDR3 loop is CASSFLSGRVTGELFF. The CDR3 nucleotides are TGTGCCAGCAGTTTTCTAAGCGGGAGAGTGACCGGGGAGCTGTTTTTT.

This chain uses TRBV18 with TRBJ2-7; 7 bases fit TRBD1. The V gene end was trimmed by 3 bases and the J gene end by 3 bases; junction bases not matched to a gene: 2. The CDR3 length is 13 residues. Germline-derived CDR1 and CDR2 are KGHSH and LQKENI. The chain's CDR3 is CASSPGQLYEQYF. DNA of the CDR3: TGTGCCAGCTCACCGGGACAGCTCTACGAGCAGTACTTC.